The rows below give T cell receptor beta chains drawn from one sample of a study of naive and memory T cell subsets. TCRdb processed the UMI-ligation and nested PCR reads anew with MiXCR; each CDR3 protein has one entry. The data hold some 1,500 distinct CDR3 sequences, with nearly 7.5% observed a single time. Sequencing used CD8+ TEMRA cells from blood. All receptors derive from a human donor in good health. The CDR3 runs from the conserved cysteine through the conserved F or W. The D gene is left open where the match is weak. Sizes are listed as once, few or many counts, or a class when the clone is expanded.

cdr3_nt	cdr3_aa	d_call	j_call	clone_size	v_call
TGTGCCAGCAGTGAGTCAGGGACAATCTTCAATCAGCCCCAGCATTTT	CASSESGTIFNQPQHF	.	TRBJ1-5	few	TRBV2
TGTGCCAGCAGCTTTGGGGGAGCGGGCGAGCAGTACTTC	CASSFGGAGEQYF	.	TRBJ2-7	many	TRBV5-4